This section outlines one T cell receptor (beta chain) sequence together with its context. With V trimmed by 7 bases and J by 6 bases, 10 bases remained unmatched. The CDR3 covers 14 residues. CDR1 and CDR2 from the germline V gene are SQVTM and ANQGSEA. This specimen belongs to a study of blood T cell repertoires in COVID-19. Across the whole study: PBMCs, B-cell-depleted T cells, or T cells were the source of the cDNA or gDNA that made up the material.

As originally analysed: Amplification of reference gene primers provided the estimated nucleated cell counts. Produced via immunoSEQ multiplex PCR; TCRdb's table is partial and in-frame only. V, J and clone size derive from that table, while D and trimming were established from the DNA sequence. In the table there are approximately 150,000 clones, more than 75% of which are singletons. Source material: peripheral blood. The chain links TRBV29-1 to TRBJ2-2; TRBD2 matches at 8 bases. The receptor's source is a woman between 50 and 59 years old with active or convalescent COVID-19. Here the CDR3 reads CSASGGAGSGELFF. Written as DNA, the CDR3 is TGCAGCGCCTCGGGGGGGGCTGGTTCCGGGGAGCTGTTTTTT.